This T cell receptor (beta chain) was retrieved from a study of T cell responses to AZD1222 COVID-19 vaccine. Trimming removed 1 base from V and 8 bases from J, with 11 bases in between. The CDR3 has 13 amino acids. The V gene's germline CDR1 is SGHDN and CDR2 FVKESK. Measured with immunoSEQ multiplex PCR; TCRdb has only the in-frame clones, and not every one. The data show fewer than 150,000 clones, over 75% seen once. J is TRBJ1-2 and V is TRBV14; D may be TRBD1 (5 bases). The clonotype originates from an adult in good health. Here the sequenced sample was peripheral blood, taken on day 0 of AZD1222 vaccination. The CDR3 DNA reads TGTGCCAGCAGCCAAGTCGTTGGGGCAGGCTACACCTTC. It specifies CASSQVVGAGYTF. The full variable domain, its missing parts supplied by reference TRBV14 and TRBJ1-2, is EAGVTQFPSHSVIEKGQTVTLRCDPISGHDNLYWYRRVMGKEIKFLLHFVKESKQDESGMPNNRFLAERTGGTYSTLKVQPAELEDSGVYFCASSQVVGAGYTFGSGTRLTVV.